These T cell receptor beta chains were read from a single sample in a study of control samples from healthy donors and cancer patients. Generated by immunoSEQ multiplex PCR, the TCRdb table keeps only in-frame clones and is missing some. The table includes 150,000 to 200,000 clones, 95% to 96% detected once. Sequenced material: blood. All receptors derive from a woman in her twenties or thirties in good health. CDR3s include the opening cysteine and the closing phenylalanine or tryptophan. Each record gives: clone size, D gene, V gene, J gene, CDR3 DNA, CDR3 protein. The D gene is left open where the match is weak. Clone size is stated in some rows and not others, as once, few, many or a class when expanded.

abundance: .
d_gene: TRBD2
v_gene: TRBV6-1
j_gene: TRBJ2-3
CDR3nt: TGTGCCAGCAGTGAACTCGGCGGGGGGAGCACAGATACGCAGTATTTT
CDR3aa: CASSELGGGSTDTQYF

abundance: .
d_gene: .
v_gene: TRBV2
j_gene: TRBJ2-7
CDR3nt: TGTGCCAGCAGTGAGGTGGGAGTACGCCCCACCTCCGCCCAAGAGCAGTACTTC
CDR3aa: CASSEVGVRPTSAQEQYF

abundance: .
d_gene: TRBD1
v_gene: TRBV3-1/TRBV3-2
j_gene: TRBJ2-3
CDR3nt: TGTGCCAGCAGCCGAAAACCGACAGGGAGAAGGACAGATACGCAGTATTTT
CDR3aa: CASSRKPTGRRTDTQYF

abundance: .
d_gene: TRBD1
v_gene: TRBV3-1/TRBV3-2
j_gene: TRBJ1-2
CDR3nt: TGTGCCAGCAGCCACGCAGTGACAGGGGCCTATGGCTACACCTTC
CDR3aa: CASSHAVTGAYGYTF

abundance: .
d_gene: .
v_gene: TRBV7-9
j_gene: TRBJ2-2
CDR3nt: TGTGCCAGCAGCTTAATGTCCACCGAGGCCGGGGAGCTGTTTTTT
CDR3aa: CASSLMSTEAGELFF

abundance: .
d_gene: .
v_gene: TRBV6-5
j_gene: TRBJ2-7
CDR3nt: TGTGCCAGCAGTTACGGGGTCCAAGGCTACGAGCAGTACTTC
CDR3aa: CASSYGVQGYEQYF

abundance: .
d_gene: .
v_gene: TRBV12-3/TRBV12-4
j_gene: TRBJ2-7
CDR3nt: TGTGCCAGCAGTTTTAGGACAGCCTACGAGCAGTACTTC
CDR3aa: CASSFRTAYEQYF

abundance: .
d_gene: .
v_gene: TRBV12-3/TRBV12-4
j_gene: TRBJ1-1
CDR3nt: TGTGCCAGCAGGTTACTCACTGAAGCTTTCTTT
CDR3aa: CASRLLTEAFF

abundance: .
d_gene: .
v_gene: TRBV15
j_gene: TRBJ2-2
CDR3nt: TGTGCCACCAGCAGAGAAACAGCGAGCACCGGGGAGCTGTTTTTT
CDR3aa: CATSRETASTGELFF

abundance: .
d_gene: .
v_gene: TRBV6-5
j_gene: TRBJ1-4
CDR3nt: TGTGCCAGCAGTTACGGGGGAAGGGGTGAAAAACTGTTTTTT
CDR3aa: CASSYGGRGEKLFF

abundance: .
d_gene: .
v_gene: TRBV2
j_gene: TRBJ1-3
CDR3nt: TGTGCCAGCAGTGACAGGGTCTCTGGAAACACCATATATTTT
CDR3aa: CASSDRVSGNTIYF

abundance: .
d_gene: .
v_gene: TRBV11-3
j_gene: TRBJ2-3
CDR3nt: TGTGCCAGCAGCCATACCGGGGGCGTGGGCACAGATACGCAGTATTTT
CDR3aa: CASSHTGGVGTDTQYF

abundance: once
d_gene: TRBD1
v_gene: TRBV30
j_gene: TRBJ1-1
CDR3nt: TGTGCCTGGAGTGGCCCGACAGGGGTCAACACTGAAGCTTTCTTT
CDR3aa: CAWSGPTGVNTEAFF

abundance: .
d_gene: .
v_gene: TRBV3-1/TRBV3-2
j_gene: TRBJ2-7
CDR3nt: TGTGCCAGCAGCCAAGATCATACGTCCGAGCAGTACTTC
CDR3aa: CASSQDHTSEQYF

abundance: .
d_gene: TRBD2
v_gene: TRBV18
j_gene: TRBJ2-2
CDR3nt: TGTGCCAGCTCACACCTAGCGGGAACGAACACCGGGGAGCTGTTTTTT
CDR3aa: CASSHLAGTNTGELFF

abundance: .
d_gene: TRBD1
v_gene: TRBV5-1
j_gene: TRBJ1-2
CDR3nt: TGCGCCAGCAGCGTAGAGGGACAGAACTATGGCTACACCTTC
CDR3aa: CASSVEGQNYGYTF

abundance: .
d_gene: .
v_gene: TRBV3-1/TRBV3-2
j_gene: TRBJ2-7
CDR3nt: TGTGCCAGCGCCTTGGGCGCTCTCACCTACGAGCAGTACTTC
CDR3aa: CASALGALTYEQYF

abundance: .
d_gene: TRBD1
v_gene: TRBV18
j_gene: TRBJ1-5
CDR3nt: TGTGCCAGCTCACCGTCGACAGGGGGCTATACTCAGCCCCAGCATTTT
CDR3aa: CASSPSTGGYTQPQHF

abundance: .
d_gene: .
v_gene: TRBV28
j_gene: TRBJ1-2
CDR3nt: TGTGCCAGCAGTTTATGGGCCAGCAACGTTGGTGGCTACACCTTC
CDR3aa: CASSLWASNVGGYTF

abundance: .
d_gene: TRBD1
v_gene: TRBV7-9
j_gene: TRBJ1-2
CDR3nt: TGTGCCAGCAGCCCGAAAGGGACAGGGAAGATCTATGGCTACACCTTC
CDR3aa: CASSPKGTGKIYGYTF